This T cell receptor beta chain was identified during a study of blood T cell repertoires in COVID-19. Study as a whole: PBMCs, B-cell-depleted T cells, or T cells provided the cDNA or gDNA that made up the material.

Original processing notes: Cell counts per sample came from amplifying reference gene primers. The assay was immunoSEQ multiplex PCR, and TCRdb's table has in-frame clones only and misses some. V and J calls and clone size are copied from that table; D and trimming were computed from the DNA. The data contain fewer than 250,000 clones, around four fifths of them seen just once; the ten biggest clones take up 5.5% to 8%. The V segment lost 6 bases and the J segment 4 bases; nucleotides outside the gene matches: 17. Germline V CDR1 and CDR2: MRHNA, SNTAGT. This CDR3 comprises 17 residues. Sequenced material: peripheral blood. This receptor was taken from a woman aged 55-70 years with active or convalescent COVID-19. The chain is built from TRBV6-4 and TRBJ2-5, with TRBD2 matching 7 bases. CDR3 sequence reads: CASSDTRREMHRETQYF. The CDR3 DNA reads TGTGCCAGCAGCGATACGAGGCGGGAGATGCATCGAGAGACCCAGTACTTC.